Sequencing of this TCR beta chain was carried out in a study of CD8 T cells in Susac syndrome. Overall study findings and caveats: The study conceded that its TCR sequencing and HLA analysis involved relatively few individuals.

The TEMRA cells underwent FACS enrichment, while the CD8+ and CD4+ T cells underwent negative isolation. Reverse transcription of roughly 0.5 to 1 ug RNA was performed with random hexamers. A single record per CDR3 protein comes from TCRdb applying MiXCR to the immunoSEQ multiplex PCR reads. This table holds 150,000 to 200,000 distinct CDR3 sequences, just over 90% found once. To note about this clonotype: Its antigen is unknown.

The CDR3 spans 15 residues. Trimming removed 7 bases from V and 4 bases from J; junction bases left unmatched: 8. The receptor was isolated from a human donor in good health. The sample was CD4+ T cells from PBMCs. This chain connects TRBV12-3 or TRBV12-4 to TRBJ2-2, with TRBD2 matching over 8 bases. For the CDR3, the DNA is TGTGCCAGCACCGGCGCGGGAGGAAGCACCGGGGAGCTGTTTTTT. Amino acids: CASTGAGGSTGELFF.